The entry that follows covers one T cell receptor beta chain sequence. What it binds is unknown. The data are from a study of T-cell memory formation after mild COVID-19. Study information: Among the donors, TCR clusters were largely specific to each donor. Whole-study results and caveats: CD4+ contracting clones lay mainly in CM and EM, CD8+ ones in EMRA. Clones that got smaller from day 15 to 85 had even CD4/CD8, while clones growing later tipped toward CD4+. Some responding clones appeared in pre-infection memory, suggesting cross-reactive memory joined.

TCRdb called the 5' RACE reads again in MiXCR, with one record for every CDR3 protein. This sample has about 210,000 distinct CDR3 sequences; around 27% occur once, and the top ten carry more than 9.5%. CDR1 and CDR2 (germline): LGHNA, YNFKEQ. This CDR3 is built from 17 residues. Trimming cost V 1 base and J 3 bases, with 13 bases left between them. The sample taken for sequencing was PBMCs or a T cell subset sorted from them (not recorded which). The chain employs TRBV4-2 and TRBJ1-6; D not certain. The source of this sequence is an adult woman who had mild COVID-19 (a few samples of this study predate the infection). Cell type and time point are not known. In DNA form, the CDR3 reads TGTGCCAGCAGCCAAGTCCGAGACACCTTCTATAATTCACCCCTCCACTTT. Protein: CASSQVRDTFYNSPLHF.